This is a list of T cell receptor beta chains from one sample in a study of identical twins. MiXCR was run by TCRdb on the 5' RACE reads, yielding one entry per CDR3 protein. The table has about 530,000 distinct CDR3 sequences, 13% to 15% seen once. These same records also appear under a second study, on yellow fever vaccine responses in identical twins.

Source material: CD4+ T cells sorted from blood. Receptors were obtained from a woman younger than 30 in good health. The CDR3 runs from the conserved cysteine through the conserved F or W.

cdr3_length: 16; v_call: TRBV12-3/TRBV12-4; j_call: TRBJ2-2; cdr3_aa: CASSPPLWGNTGELFF
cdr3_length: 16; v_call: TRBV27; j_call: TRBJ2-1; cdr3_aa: CASSSWGGEGNNEQFF
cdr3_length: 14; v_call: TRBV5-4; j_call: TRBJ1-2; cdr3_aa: CASSTDRGAYGYTF
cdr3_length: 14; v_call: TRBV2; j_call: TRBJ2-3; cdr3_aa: CASRKGQNTDTQYF
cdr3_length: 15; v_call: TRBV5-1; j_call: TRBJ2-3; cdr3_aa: CASSRDKQGADTQYF
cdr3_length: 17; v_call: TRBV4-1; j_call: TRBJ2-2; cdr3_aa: CASSQVWLAGGAGELFF
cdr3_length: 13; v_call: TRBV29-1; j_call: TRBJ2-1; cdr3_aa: CSSLLGAGWEQFF
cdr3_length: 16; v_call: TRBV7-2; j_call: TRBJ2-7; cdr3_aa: CASSLVSAGASYEQYF
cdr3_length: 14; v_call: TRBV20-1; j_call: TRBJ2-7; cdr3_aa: CSARGPESSYEQYF
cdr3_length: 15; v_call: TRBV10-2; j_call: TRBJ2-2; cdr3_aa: CAIRLAGGDTGELFF
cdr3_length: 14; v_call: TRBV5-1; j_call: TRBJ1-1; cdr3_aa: CASSPDRAYTEAFF
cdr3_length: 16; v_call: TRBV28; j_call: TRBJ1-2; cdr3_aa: CASTPGDRVANYGYTF
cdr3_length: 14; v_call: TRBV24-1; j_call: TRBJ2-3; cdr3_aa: CATSAAGSIDTQYF
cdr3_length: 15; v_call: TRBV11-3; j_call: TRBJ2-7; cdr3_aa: CASSLSRDRNYEQYF
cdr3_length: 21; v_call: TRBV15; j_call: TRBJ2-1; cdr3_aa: CATSPWTTSGSPPSSYNEQFF
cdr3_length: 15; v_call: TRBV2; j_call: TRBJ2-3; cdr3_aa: CASRQGTGSTDTQYF
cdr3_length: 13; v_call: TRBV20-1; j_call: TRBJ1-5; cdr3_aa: CSANTGDNQPQHF
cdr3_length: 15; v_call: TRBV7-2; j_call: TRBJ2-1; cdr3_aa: CASSLAEISYNEQFF
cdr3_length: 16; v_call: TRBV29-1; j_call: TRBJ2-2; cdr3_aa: CSVGGSSGRASGELFF
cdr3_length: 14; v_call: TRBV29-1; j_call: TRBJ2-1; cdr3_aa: CSVAGLAGRHEQFF
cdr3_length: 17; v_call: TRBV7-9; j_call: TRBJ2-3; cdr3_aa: CATPRRTQTAGADTQYF
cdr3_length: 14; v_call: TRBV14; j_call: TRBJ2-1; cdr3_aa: CASSQLAGVNEQFF
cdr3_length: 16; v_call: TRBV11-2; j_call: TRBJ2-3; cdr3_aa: CASSSWTSGSTDTQYF
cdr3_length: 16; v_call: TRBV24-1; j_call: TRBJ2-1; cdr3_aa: CATSVLTSGNYNEQFF
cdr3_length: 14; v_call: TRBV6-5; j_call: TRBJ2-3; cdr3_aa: CASRYSGGADTQYF
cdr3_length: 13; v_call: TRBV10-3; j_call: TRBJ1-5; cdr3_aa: CAVRGDQYQPQHF
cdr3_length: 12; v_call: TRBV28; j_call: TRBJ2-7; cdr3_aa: CASRGRVYEQYF
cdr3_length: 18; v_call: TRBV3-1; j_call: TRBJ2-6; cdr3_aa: CASSPIPGQGNRANVLTF
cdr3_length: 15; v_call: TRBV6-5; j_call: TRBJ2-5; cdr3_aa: CASSYWDRGWETQYF
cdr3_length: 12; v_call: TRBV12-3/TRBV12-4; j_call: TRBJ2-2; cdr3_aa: CASSPFSGELFF
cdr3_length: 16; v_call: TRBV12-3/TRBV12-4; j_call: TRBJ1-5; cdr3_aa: CASSLASSGRNQPQHF
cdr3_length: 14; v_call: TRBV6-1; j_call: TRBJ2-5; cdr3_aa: CASTRDRGRETQYF
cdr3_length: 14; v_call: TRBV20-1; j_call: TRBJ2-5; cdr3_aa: CSEGSSGGAETQYF
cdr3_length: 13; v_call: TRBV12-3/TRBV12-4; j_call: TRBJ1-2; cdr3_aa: CASSPGDLIGYTF
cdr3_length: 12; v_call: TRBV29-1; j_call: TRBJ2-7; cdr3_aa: CSVIGMSYEQYF
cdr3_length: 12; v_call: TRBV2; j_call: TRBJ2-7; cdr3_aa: CASSLGQAEQYF
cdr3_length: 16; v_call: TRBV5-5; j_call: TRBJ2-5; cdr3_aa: CASSALAPLGKETQYF
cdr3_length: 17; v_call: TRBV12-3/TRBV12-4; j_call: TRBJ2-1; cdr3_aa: CASRGAVLAGGPEEQFF
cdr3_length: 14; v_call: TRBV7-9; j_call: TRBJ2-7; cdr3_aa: CASSWGQGSTEQYF
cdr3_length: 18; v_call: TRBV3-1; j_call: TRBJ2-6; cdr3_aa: CASSPAPGQLPGANVLTF
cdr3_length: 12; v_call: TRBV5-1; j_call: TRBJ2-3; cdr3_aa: CASGPNTDTQYF
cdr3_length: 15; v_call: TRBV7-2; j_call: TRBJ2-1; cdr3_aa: CASSPRLGFYNEQFF
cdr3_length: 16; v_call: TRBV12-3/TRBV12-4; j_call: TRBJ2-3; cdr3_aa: CASSPQDLRVGYTQYF
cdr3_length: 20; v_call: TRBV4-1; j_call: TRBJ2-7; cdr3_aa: CASSQDRAKMGGRSSYEQYF
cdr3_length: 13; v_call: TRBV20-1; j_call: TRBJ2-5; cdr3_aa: CSATTGGRETQYF
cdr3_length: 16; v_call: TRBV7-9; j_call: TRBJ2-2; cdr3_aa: CASSLSVALSPGELFF
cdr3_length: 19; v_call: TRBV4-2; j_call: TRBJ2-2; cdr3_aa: CASSQVAALEEFSTGELFF
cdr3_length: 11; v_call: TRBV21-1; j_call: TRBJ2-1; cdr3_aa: CATPVRVEQFF
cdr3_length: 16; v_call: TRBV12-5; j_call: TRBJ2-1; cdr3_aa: CASGLVLGREYNEQFF
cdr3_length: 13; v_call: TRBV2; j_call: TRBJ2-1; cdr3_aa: CASSEVGFGEQFF
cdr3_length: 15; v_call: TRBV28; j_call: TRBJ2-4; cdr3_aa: CASSPTGGAKNIQYF
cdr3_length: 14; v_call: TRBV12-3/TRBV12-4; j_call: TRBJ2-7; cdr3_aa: CASSLSGGLYEQYF
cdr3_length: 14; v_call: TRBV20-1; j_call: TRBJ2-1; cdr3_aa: CSASGGIGYNEQFF